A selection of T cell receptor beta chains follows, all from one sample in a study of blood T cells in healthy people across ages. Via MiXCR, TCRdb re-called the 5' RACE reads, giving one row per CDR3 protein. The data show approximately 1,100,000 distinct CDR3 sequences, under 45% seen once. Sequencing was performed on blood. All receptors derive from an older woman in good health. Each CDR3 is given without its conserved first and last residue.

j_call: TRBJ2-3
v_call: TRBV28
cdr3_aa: ASNGGPLGYTQY

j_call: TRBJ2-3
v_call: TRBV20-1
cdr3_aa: SARVPSYPPSTQY

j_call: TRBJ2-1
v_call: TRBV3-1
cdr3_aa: ASSPGFRAGGFDEQF

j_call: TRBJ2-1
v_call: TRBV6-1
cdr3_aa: ASYQRIGTGKVGEQF

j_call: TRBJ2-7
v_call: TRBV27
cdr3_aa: ASSLFSGSSYEQY

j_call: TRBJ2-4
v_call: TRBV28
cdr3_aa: ASSQGQGEGY

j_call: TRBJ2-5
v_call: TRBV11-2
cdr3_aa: ASSDTGSKETQY

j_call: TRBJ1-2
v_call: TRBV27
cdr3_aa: ASSPLLDYGYT

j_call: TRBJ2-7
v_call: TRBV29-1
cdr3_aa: SAWQGFGEQY

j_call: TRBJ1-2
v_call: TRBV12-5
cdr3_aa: ASGLDWTASEGYT

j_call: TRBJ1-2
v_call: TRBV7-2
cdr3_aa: ASSLVAGGSYGYT

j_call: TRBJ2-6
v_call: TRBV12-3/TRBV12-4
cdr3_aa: ASRKLTFSGANVLT

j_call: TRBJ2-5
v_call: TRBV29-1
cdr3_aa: SVSRSFSETQY

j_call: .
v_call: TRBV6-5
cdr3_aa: ASSYSLGLTYEQY

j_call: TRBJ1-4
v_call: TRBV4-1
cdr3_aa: ASSRDRDATNEKLF

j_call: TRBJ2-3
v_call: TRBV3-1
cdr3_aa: ASSQSGTGARPDTQY

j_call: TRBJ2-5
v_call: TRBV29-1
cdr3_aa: SVEDRRWGDRGETQY

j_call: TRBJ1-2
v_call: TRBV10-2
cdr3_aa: ASSDDSCGYT

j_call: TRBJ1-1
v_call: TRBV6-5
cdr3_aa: ASSYRQGARTEAF

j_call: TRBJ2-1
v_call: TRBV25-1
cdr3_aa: ASQDYYNGQF

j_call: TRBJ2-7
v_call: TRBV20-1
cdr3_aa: SARGGLYEQY

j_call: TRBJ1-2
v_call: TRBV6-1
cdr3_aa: ASSEVTGSYGYT

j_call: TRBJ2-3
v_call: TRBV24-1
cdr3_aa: ATSDKQGEGDTQY

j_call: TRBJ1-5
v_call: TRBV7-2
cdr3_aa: ASSSRLQPQH

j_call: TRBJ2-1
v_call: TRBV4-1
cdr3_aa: ASSQFKGLYNEQF

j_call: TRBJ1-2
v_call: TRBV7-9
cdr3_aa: ASSLESRNGYT

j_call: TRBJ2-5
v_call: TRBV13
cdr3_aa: ASSYLGGARKSEQY

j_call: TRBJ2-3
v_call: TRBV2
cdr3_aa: ASRATSGRSDTQY

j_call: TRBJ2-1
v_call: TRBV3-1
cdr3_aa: ASSQVGRDSYNEQF

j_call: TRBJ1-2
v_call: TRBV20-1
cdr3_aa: SASGASLDYGYT